These 30 T cell receptor beta chains originate from one sample sequenced in a study. TCRdb itself ran the RT-PCR reads through MiXCR, one entry per CDR3 protein. The repertoire holds about 700,000 distinct CDR3 sequences, with 14% as singletons. Sequencing was carried out using memory CD4+ T cells from blood. These receptors came from a female donor in good health, serving as a healthy control.

This chain connects TRBV20-1 to TRBJ1-3; D perhaps matches TRBD1 (6 bases). The CDR3 covers 15 residues. V lost 3 bases and J 3 bases, leaving 15 bases between the germline ends. Germline lookup yields CDR1 DFQATT and CDR2 SNEGSKA (reference sequence). The CDR3 region is CSARKGESGGNTIYF. CDR3 DNA: TGCAGTGCTAGGAAGGGGGAAAGCGGTGGAAACACCATATATTTT.

This clonotype was detected many times. V is TRBV29-1 and J is TRBJ1-3; TRBD1 agrees at 7 bases. V shed 7 bases, J shed 6 bases, and the junction held 12 bases outside the gene matches. The germline V gene encodes CDR1 SQVTM and CDR2 ANQGSEA. The CDR3 sequence is 14 residues long. CDR3 region: CSAARQGLTNTIYF. The DNA of the CDR3 is TGCAGCGCAGCCCGACAGGGACTTACAAACACCATATATTTT.

The chain combines TRBV20-1 with TRBJ2-5, with TRBD2 as a possible D gene (6 bases). The V end lost 2 bases, the J end lost 1 base, and 11 bases lay between the germline ends. The length of the CDR3 is 14 residues. Germline assignment: CDR1 DFQATT and CDR2 SNEGSKA (reference sequence). CDR3 protein: CSARQRASQETQYF. CDR3 sequence (DNA): TGCAGTGCTAGACAGCGGGCGAGCCAAGAGACCCAGTACTTC.

The CDR3 here is CASSHPGRGIEQYF. Here the CDR3 DNA reads TGCGCCAGCAGCCATCCTGGGAGGGGGATCGAGCAGTACTTC. V and J are TRBV5-1 and TRBJ2-7, with D perhaps matching TRBD2 (7 bases). There are 14 residues in the CDR3. V lost 4 bases and J lost 6, with 17 bases in between. Germline CDR1 SGHRS, CDR2 YFSETQ. The full variable domain, with the rest looked up from reference TRBV5-1 and TRBJ2-7, is KAGVTQTPRYLIKTRGQQVTLSCSPISGHRSVSWYQQTPGQGLQFLFEYFSETQRNKGNFPGRFSGRQFSNSRSEMNVSTLELGDSALYLCASSHPGRGIEQYFGPGTRLTVT.

The chain recombines TRBV29-1 with TRBJ1-1; no reliable D call. The CDR3 covers 11 residues. The germline gives CDR1 SQVTM, CDR2 ANQGSEA. V lost 7 bases, J lost 6 bases, and 12 bases lay in between. CDR3 loop: CSGKGKAEAFF. In DNA, the CDR3 is TGCAGCGGGAAAGGGAAGGCTGAAGCTTTCTTT.

This chain joins TRBV28 and TRBJ1-2; D uncertain. The CDR3 sequence is 12 residues long. CDR1 and CDR2 (germline): MDHEN, SYDVKM. V shed 6 bases and J shed 5 bases, with 10 bases lying between them. The DNA of the CDR3 is TGTGCCAGCAGCGTCTCGATTTATGGCTACACCTTC. It encodes CASSVSIYGYTF.

This clonotype was seen a handful of times. This chain connects TRBV5-4 to TRBJ2-3; 15 nucleotides line up with TRBD2. The CDR3 runs to 19 residues. V lost 0 bases and J lost 0; bases outside the gene matches: 5. Germline V gives CDR1 SGHNT, CDR2 YYREEE (reference sequence). CDR3 loop: CASSLARTSGRGSTDTQYF. In DNA, the CDR3 is TGTGCCAGCAGCTTGGCCCGGACTAGCGGGAGGGGAAGCACAGATACGCAGTATTTT. Together with reference TRBV5-4 and TRBJ2-3, the CDR3 gives the full variable domain: ETGVTQSPTHLIKTRGQQVTLRCSSQSGHNTVSWYQQALGQGPQFIFQYYREEENGRGNFPPRFSGLQFPNYSSELNVNALELDDSALYLCASSLARTSGRGSTDTQYFGPGTRLTVL.

The sample holds a few counts of this clonotype. The chain recombines TRBV15 with TRBJ2-1; D is uncertain. Germline values: CDR1 LNHNV, CDR2 YYDKDF (reference sequence). The CDR3 covers 17 residues. The V gene lost 6 bases and the J gene lost 0 bases, with 18 bases spanning the gap. The CDR3 region is CATRTKRPWGSYNEQFF. The CDR3 DNA sequence: TGTGCCACCAGGACGAAAAGACCCTGGGGCTCCTACAATGAGCAGTTCTTC.

This clonotype appeared a few times. The V call is TRBV29-1, the J call TRBJ1-2, with TRBD1 as a possible D gene (5 bases). Germline CDR1 and CDR2: SQVTM and ANQGSEA. The CDR3 is 11 residues long. The CDR3: CTTQGVDGYTF. In nucleotides, the CDR3 is TGCACGACCCAGGGTGTCGATGGCTACACCTTC.

The rearrangement links TRBV5-6 to TRBJ1-2, with 11 bases that match TRBD1. The CDR3 covers 17 residues. J was trimmed by 1 base and V by 4 bases; bases with no gene match: 9. Germline V gene sequence: CDR1 SGHDT, CDR2 YYEEEE. The CDR3 coding sequence is TGTGCCAGCAGCAGGGACAGGGGGTGGGCGGATAACTATGGCTACACCTTC. This encodes CASSRDRGWADNYGYTF. The whole variable domain, remainder taken from reference TRBV5-6 and TRBJ1-2, is DAGVTQSPTHLIKTRGQQVTLRCSPKSGHDTVSWYQQALGQGPQFIFQYYEEEERQRGNFPDRFSGHQFPNYSSELNVNALLLGDSALYLCASSRDRGWADNYGYTFGSGTRLTVV.

This clonotype was observed at least ten times. The genes are TRBV20-1 and TRBJ2-1; either TRBD1 or TRBD2 may fit D (5 bases each). Trimming took 2 bases from V and 6 from J, leaving 14 bases between them. This CDR3 spans 14 amino acids. CDR1 is DFQATT and CDR2 is SNEGSKA in the germline V gene (reference sequence). As DNA, the CDR3 is TGCAGTGCTAGACGGGGCCCCATCGGCAATGAGCAGTTCTTC. Protein: CSARRGPIGNEQFF.

This clonotype was counted only a few times. The chain is built from TRBV7-8 and TRBJ2-7; D not resolved. This CDR3 is built from 14 residues. Germline V CDR1 and CDR2: SGHVS, FQNEAQ. V lost 1 base and J lost 1, with 8 bases in between. CDR3 bases: TGTGCCAGCAGCTTAGAGGTCGGATCCTACGAGCAGTACTTC. Translation gives CASSLEVGSYEQYF.

This clonotype was detected a few times. The chain employs TRBV7-2 and TRBJ1-2; 7 bases are shared with TRBD1. The CDR3 runs 16 residues. The V gene's germline CDR1 is SGHTA and CDR2 FQGNSA. With V trimmed by 2 bases and J by 2 bases, 8 bases remained unmatched. CDR3 DNA sequence: TGTGCCAGCAGCTTATTCCCGGGACAGATCAACTATGGCTACACCTTC. Translation gives CASSLFPGQINYGYTF.

The rearrangement uses TRBV2 and TRBJ1-2, with D tentatively TRBD1 (5 bases). The germline CDR1 and CDR2 sequences are SNHLY and FYNNEI. The CDR3 consists of 14 residues. Trimming pared 0 bases from V and 2 bases from J, leaving 7 bases between. DNA of the CDR3: TGTGCCAGCAGTGAAGCGCGACAGAACTATGGCTACACCTTC. Its protein is CASSEARQNYGYTF.

This chain links TRBV9 with TRBJ1-1; D is possibly TRBD1 (6 bases). The CDR3 is 15 amino acids. CDR1 is SGDLS, CDR2 YYNGEE, per germline. The V end was cut by 3 bases, the J end by 4 bases, with 16 bases between. The CDR3 DNA follows: TGTGCCAGCAGCGCCGGTGTGGACAGCAGCACTGAAGCTTTCTTT. Its translation: CASSAGVDSSTEAFF.

This chain uses TRBV7-2 with TRBJ1-6, with TRBD1 matching 9 bases. The CDR3 contains 14 residues. From germline, CDR1 is SGHTA and CDR2 FQGNSA. The junction had 5 bases not matched to a gene; V was cut back by 5 bases and J by 9 bases. The CDR3 here is CASSPRDRASPLHF. The CDR3 DNA reads as TGTGCCAGCAGCCCCCGGGACAGGGCTTCACCCCTCCACTTT.

The rearrangement uses TRBV21-1 and TRBJ1-6; the D call of TRBD1 is as the table states it, not checked on the DNA. TRBV21-1 is described as a pseudogene. This CDR3 has 15 residues. The CDR3 DNA reads as TGTGCCAGCTCCCCGACAGGCAGATATGATTCACCCCTCCACTTT. The encoded protein is CASSPTGRYDSPLHF.

This clonotype was seen a few times. J is TRBJ2-3 and V is TRBV20-1; D is ambiguous. CDR3 size: 11 residues. Between the trimmed V and J ends, which lost 5 bases and 2 bases, there was a span of 5 bases. CDR1 is DFQATT, CDR2 SNEGSKA, per germline (reference sequence). The CDR3 reads CSAQVTDTQYF. Here the CDR3 DNA reads TGCAGTGCTCAAGTCACAGATACGCAGTATTTT.

This chain joins TRBV30 and TRBJ1-3; D is unclear. This CDR3 is 14 amino acids long. CDR1 and CDR2 from the germline V gene are GTSNPN and SVGIG (reference sequence). V gave up 0 bases and J gave up 4 bases, with 10 bases separating them. This CDR3 reads CAWSVGAQGNTIYF. CDR3 DNA sequence: TGTGCCTGGAGTGTGGGCGCGCAAGGAAACACCATATATTTT.

This chain links TRBV20-1 with TRBJ2-1; D is perhaps TRBD1 (7 bases). The germline V gene has CDR1 DFQATT and CDR2 SNEGSKA (reference sequence). CDR3 size: 15 residues. V lost 3 bases and J 5 bases, leaving 17 bases between the germline ends. CDR3 DNA sequence: TGCAGTGCTAGTCAGGGGGGAGAGTTTGACAATGAGCAGTTCTTC. Its protein is CSASQGGEFDNEQFF.

In DNA, the CDR3 is TGCGCCAGCAGGGAGGCAGGGATGGGGGATACGCAGTATTTT. This encodes CASREAGMGDTQYF. The chain has TRBV5-1 and TRBJ2-3; possibly TRBD1 or TRBD2 for D (5 bases each). The CDR3 is 14 amino acids. Germline V lookup: CDR1 SGHRS, CDR2 YFSETQ. The V gene lost 5 bases and the J gene lost 6 bases, with 16 bases spanning the gap.

The CDR3 spells CASTQPSRAQGETQYF. The CDR3 nucleotides are TGTGCCAGCACCCAACCTAGCCGGGCGCAGGGGGAGACCCAGTACTTC. V usage is TRBV28 and J usage is TRBJ2-5; the D gene is possibly TRBD1 (6 bases). The CDR3 contains 16 residues. Germline CDR1 is MDHEN and CDR2 is SYDVKM. The germline V and J ends were trimmed by 7 bases and 5 bases, with 23 bases remaining between them.

This clonotype has ten or more counts. V gene TRBV5-1 combines with J gene TRBJ2-1; D is unresolved. The germline CDR1 and CDR2 sequences are SGHRS and YFSETQ. V was cut by 4 bases and J by 2 bases, with 16 bases left in between. The CDR3 sequence is 16 residues long. CDR3 region: CASSPAGVSTYNEQFF. Here the CDR3 DNA reads TGCGCCAGCAGCCCGGCCGGTGTCTCCACCTACAATGAGCAGTTCTTC.

This clonotype was recorded a few times. This chain links TRBV7-9 with TRBJ2-7; perhaps TRBD1 as D (6 bases). V was shortened by 2 bases and J by 1 base, with 9 bases between the two germline ends. This CDR3 comprises 14 residues. CDR1 is SEHNR, CDR2 FQNEAQ, per germline (reference sequence). CDR3 sequence reads: CASSLHRESYEQYF. Here the CDR3 DNA reads TGTGCCAGCAGCTTACACAGGGAGTCCTACGAGCAGTACTTC.

The rearrangement joins TRBV4-1 to TRBJ2-7; D is possibly TRBD1 or TRBD2 (5 bases each). Germline loops: CDR1 MGHRA, CDR2 YSYEKL. V dropped 4 bases and J dropped 2 bases, with 15 bases sitting between them. This CDR3 is built from 15 residues. CDR3 coding DNA: TGCGCCAGCAGCCGGGGCGGAGAGGGAACCTACGAGCAGTACTTC. Translation gives CASSRGGEGTYEQYF.

The rearrangement uses TRBV7-2 and TRBJ1-2; a weak D match, TRBD1 (5 bases). V was trimmed by 5 bases and J by 7 bases, leaving 11 bases between them. Germline V CDR1 and CDR2: SGHTA, FQGNSA. The CDR3 extends over 12 amino acids. CDR3 nucleotide sequence: TGTGCCAGCAGCGTGAGGGACGGTGGCTACACCTTC. It specifies CASSVRDGGYTF.

The chain employs TRBV28 and TRBJ1-1; perhaps TRBD1 as D (5 bases). Germline V gene lookup returns CDR1 MDHEN and CDR2 SYDVKM. V was clipped by 7 bases and J by 6 bases, with 21 bases between them. The CDR3 runs 15 residues. CDR3 sequence: CASNWDTGPRAEAFF. DNA for the CDR3: TGTGCCAGCAATTGGGATACAGGCCCTCGGGCTGAAGCTTTCTTT.

The sample holds one count of this clonotype. This rearrangement joins TRBV18 to TRBJ1-6, with 8 bases that match TRBD1. Germline V gene sequence: CDR1 KGHSH, CDR2 LQKENI. V was clipped by 5 bases and J by 8 bases; unmatched bases: 8. This CDR3 has 15 amino acids. CDR3 residues: CASSNLQGVDSPLHF. In DNA, the CDR3 is TGTGCCAGCTCAAACTTACAGGGGGTGGATTCACCCCTCCACTTT. Full variable domain (missing parts from reference TRBV18 and TRBJ1-6): NAGVMQNPRHLVRRRGQEARLRCSPMKGHSHVYWYRQLPEEGLKFMVYLQKENIIDESGMPKERFSAEFPKEGPSILRIQQVVRGDSAAYFCASSNLQGVDSPLHFGNGTRLTVT.

This clonotype was found a few times. The chain uses TRBV7-3 and TRBJ2-1; D remains unclear. Germline V gene data show CDR1 as SGHTA and CDR2 as FQGTGA. Deletions cut 0 bases from V and 4 bases from J, with 13 bases between. The CDR3 has 16 residues. The chain's CDR3 is CASSLTSPGAYNEQFF. In DNA, the CDR3 is TGTGCCAGCAGCTTAACGAGCCCAGGTGCTTACAATGAGCAGTTCTTC. The variable domain in full, with the rest retrieved from reference TRBV7-3 and TRBJ2-1, is GAGVSQTPSNKVTEKGKYVELRCDPISGHTALYWYRQSLGQGPEFLIYFQGTGAADDSGLPNDRFFAVRPEGSVSTLKIQRTERGDSAVYLCASSLTSPGAYNEQFFGPGTRLTVL.

In its sample, this clonotype was seen many times. The chain has TRBV29-1 and TRBJ2-1, with 7 positions matching TRBD1. Trimming at V came to 1 base and at J to 8 bases, leaving 11 bases not matched to a gene. Germline V lookup: CDR1 SQVTM, CDR2 ANQGSEA. This CDR3 is built from 15 residues. The CDR3 is CSVEVSRGQGDEQFF. Here the CDR3 DNA reads TGCAGCGTTGAAGTATCGAGGGGGCAGGGTGATGAGCAGTTCTTC.